These 25 T cell receptor beta chains share one sample of origin, sequenced in a study of blood T cell repertoires in COVID-19. Method: immunoSEQ multiplex PCR; TCRdb's copy keeps in-frame clones and lacks some. The repertoire includes some 420,000 clones, 80% to 90% of them detected once, and 0.95% to 1.2% sits in the top ten. Sequencing was done on a sample of PBMCs or T cells enriched from blood (not recorded which). The receptors stem from a man under 40 who had recovered from COVID-19.

This sequence joins TRBV28 and TRBJ2-6, with a tentative D call TRBD1 (6 bases). Trimming took off 4 bases at V and 0 bases at J, with 16 bases between the two ends. The CDR3 spans 18 residues. CDR1 is MDHEN and CDR2 is SYDVKM in the germline V gene. The CDR3 reads CASSYFKQGSSGANVLTF. The CDR3 DNA is TGTGCCAGCAGTTACTTCAAACAGGGTAGCTCTGGGGCCAACGTCCTGACTTTC.

This sequence joins TRBV28 and TRBJ2-3; a possible D gene is TRBD2 (7 bases). CDR3 length: 16 amino acids. Germline CDR1 is MDHEN and CDR2 is SYDVKM. Trimming pared 7 bases from V and 3 bases from J, leaving 20 bases between. The DNA for the CDR3 is TGTGCCAGCAACCCGGGGGGCGGGGAGGGGACAGATACGCAGTATTTT. This sequence encodes CASNPGGGEGTDTQYF.

Notes on this clone: The same CDR3 is also encoded by other DNA sequences in this sample. The V and J genes are TRBV7-9 and TRBJ2-7, with 10 bases identical to TRBD2. Germline loops: CDR1 SEHNR, CDR2 FQNEAQ (reference sequence). The CDR3 runs 14 residues. The junction had 4 bases not matched to a gene; V was cut back by 4 bases and J by 4 bases. CDR3 nucleotides: TGTGCCAGCAGCTCTAGCGGGAGCTCGTACGAGCAGTACTTC. Translation gives CASSSSGSSYEQYF.

The J gene is TRBJ1-5, the V gene TRBV28, with unresolved D. The germline V gene encodes CDR1 MDHEN and CDR2 SYDVKM. Trimming removed 6 bases from V and 7 bases from J, with 16 bases in between. The CDR3 extends over 14 amino acids. The CDR3 nucleotides read TGTGCCAGCAGGCGGGAGGGCTTTAACCAGCCCCAGCATTTT. Translation gives CASRREGFNQPQHF.

This clone was counted a few times. The gene calls are TRBV7-9 and TRBJ2-2; no clear D gene. The CDR3 runs to 13 residues. The V gene lost 2 bases and the J gene lost 4 bases, with 5 bases spanning the gap. Germline lookup yields CDR1 SEHNR and CDR2 FQNEAQ (reference sequence). CDR3 in amino acids: CASSLTSTGELFF. The CDR3 DNA reads TGTGCCAGCAGCTTAACGAGCACCGGGGAGCTGTTTTTT.

The chain links TRBV28 to TRBJ2-2, with D possibly TRBD1 on 6 matching bases. The length of the CDR3 is 15 residues. V was shortened by 5 bases and J by 4 bases, with 14 bases between the two germline ends. The germline V gene encodes CDR1 MDHEN and CDR2 SYDVKM. The DNA for the CDR3 is TGTGCCAGCAGTACCCAACCGGACAGCACCGGGGAGCTGTTTTTT. It is translated as CASSTQPDSTGELFF.

This chain uses TRBV12-2 with TRBJ2-7; whether TRBD2, the table's D call, matches the DNA was not checked. TRBV12-2 is termed a pseudogene. The length of the CDR3 is 17 residues. The CDR3 nucleotides read TGTGCAAGTCGCTTAGCTCGGAGGGTGTCTTTTTCCGACGAGCAGTACTTC. Encoded protein: CASRLARRVSFSDEQYF.

In its sample, this clone was seen many times. The V call is TRBV6-5, the J call TRBJ1-2; the match to TRBD1 covers 9 bases. This CDR3 region has 14 residues. V shed 5 bases and J 2 bases; nucleotides not matched to a gene: 3. Germline CDR1 reads MNHEY; CDR2 reads SVGAGI. The DNA of the CDR3 is TGTGCCAGCAGTCCCGGGACAGGGAACTATGGCTACACCTTC. It is translated as CASSPGTGNYGYTF.

The V call is TRBV28, the J call TRBJ1-5; D remains ambiguous. The CDR3 length is 15 residues. Trimming took off 8 bases at V and 2 bases at J, with 16 bases between the two ends. Germline V CDR1 and CDR2: MDHEN, SYDVKM. The CDR3 DNA is TGTGCCAGCCACGGTATCCCTTTAGGCAATCAGCCCCAGCATTTT. Translating gives CASHGIPLGNQPQHF.

This clone was seen a single time. As DNA, the CDR3 is TGTGCCAGCACCAAGCGGGGACCCTACGAGCAGTACTTC. It specifies CASTKRGPYEQYF. V usage is TRBV7-2 and J usage is TRBJ2-7, with 7 positions matching TRBD2. CDR3 length: 13 amino acids. V dropped 7 bases and J dropped 2; count of bases not matched to a gene: 5. Looked up from germline, CDR1 is SGHTA and CDR2 is FQGNSA.

In DNA form, the CDR3 reads TGTGCTAGTAGAGGGATGGATTCACCCCTCCACTTT. Translation gives CASRGMDSPLHF. The chain links TRBV12-5 to TRBJ1-6; D is uncertain. The CDR3 spans 12 residues. Trimming stripped 8 bases from V and 8 bases from J, with 10 bases between. CDR1 and CDR2 (germline): LGHNT, FRNRAP.

The CDR3 DNA sequence: TGTGCCAGCAGCTTGTGGACTAGCGGGTTAGCCTACGAGCAGTACTTC. As protein: CASSLWTSGLAYEQYF. The gene calls are TRBV11-2 and TRBJ2-7; TRBD2 matches 11 bases. The V gene end was trimmed by 3 bases and the J gene end by 2 bases; junction bases not matched to a gene: 6. The CDR3 is made up of 16 amino acids. Germline values: CDR1 SGHAT, CDR2 FQNNGV. The whole variable domain, filled in from reference TRBV11-2 and TRBJ2-7, reads EAGVAQSPRYKIIEKRQSVAFWCNPISGHATLYWYQQILGQGPKLLIQFQNNGVVDDSQLPKDRFSAERLKGVDSTLKIQPAKLEDSAVYLCASSLWTSGLAYEQYFGPGTRLTVT.

This clone occurred a few times. This chain connects TRBV7-9 to TRBJ1-1, with D possibly being TRBD1 (5 bases). V was trimmed by 4 bases and J by 2 bases, leaving 14 bases between them. The germline gives CDR1 SEHNR, CDR2 FQNEAQ (reference sequence). The CDR3 contains 15 residues. The chain's CDR3 is CASSWRGGVNTEAFF. In DNA, the CDR3 is TGTGCCAGCAGCTGGAGGGGTGGGGTAAACACTGAAGCTTTCTTT.

The J gene is TRBJ2-2, the V gene TRBV24-1, with 8 bases matching TRBD1. This CDR3 region has 18 residues. Germline CDR1 KGHDR, CDR2 SFDVKD. Germline trimming cut 0 bases from V and 3 bases from J; bases unmatched to any gene: 8. DNA of the CDR3: TGTGCCACCAGTGATTTGCGGACAGGGTTGGGGGACACCGGGGAGCTGTTTTTT. Its translation is CATSDLRTGLGDTGELFF.

The chain joins TRBV4-1 to TRBJ2-1; TRBD2 matches 14 bases. Germline V lookup: CDR1 MGHRA, CDR2 YSYEKL. The CDR3 loop spans 17 amino acids. The trim removed 1 base at V and 10 bases at J, leaving 9 bases unmatched. The CDR3 loop is CASSQGVSGLAGVEQFF. CDR3 DNA: TGCGCCAGCAGCCAAGGCGTCTCGGGACTAGCGGGAGTCGAGCAGTTCTTC.

There are a few counts of this clone. The V and J genes are TRBV5-1 and TRBJ1-5, with a weak D call TRBD1 (6 bases). This CDR3 region has 14 residues. Germline V CDR1 and CDR2: SGHRS, YFSETQ. Trimming took off 0 bases at V and 4 bases at J, with 8 bases between the two ends. The DNA for the CDR3 is TGCGCCAGCAGCTTGGGACAGGAGAATCAGCCCCAGCATTTT. It specifies CASSLGQENQPQHF.

The J gene is TRBJ2-3, the V gene TRBV28, with 10 bases fitting TRBD2. Per germline, CDR1 MDHEN and CDR2 SYDVKM. The CDR3 is made up of 17 amino acids. J was trimmed by 3 bases and V by 4 bases; bases with no gene match: 10. CDR3 residues: CASSSPRLAGPTDTQYF. The DNA for the CDR3 is TGTGCCAGCAGTTCCCCCCGACTAGCGGGTCCGACAGATACGCAGTATTTT. The variable domain in full, with the rest retrieved from reference TRBV28 and TRBJ2-3, is DVKVTQSSRYLVKRTGEKVFLECVQDMDHENMFWYRQDPGLGLRLIYFSYDVKMKEKGDIPEGYSVSREKKERFSLILESASTNQTSMYLCASSSPRLAGPTDTQYFGPGTRLTVL.

J is TRBJ2-3 and V is TRBV19; TRBD2 matches at 7 bases. J was trimmed by 0 bases and V by 7 bases; bases with no gene match: 16. From germline, CDR1 is LNHDA and CDR2 SQIVND (reference sequence). This CDR3 is 18 amino acids long. The CDR3 loop is CASTKYGASGSSTDTQYF. In DNA, the CDR3 is TGTGCCAGTACCAAGTATGGGGCTAGCGGATCCAGCACAGATACGCAGTATTTT.

The V gene is TRBV2, the J gene TRBJ2-7; no reliable D call. V was shortened by 4 bases and J by 6 bases, with 16 bases between the two germline ends. Looked up from germline, CDR1 is SNHLY and CDR2 is FYNNEI. The CDR3 sequence is 14 residues long. This chain's CDR3 is CASSGQVVFGEQYF. The CDR3 DNA reads as TGTGCCAGCAGTGGTCAGGTGGTTTTTGGCGAGCAGTACTTC.

This chain links TRBV28 with TRBJ2-7, with 12 bases lining up with TRBD2. The CDR3 loop spans 14 amino acids. J was trimmed by 6 bases and V by 3 bases; bases with no gene match: 3. Germline assignment: CDR1 MDHEN and CDR2 SYDVKM. The CDR3 here is CASSFGLAGSEQYF. In DNA form, the CDR3 reads TGTGCCAGCAGTTTCGGACTAGCGGGATCCGAGCAGTACTTC.

The sample holds a few counts of this clone. The chain carries TRBV19 and TRBJ2-1; 11 bases map to TRBD2. V was pared by 2 bases and J by 9 bases, with 6 bases of the junction left unmatched. There are 15 residues in the CDR3. From germline, CDR1 is LNHDA and CDR2 SQIVND (reference sequence). CDR3 loop: CASSITSGSPSEQFF. DNA of the CDR3: TGTGCCAGTAGTATAACTAGCGGGAGTCCAAGTGAGCAGTTCTTC.

The V and J genes are TRBV10-2 and TRBJ1-6, with 7 bases aligning to TRBD1. Germline-derived CDR1 and CDR2 are WSHSY and SAAADI. The V and J ends lost 9 bases and 7 bases, in that order; junction bases with no gene match: 9. CDR3 length equals 14 residues. Here the CDR3 DNA reads TGCGCCAGTACCTCCGGGACAGTAAATTCACCCCTCCACTTT. Translation: CASTSGTVNSPLHF.

This chain connects TRBV4-1 to TRBJ2-7; D possibly corresponds to TRBD1 (6 bases). Germline CDR1 MGHRA, CDR2 YSYEKL. The CDR3 contains 14 residues. Trimming pared 0 bases from V and 7 bases from J, leaving 13 bases between. CDR3 residues: CASSQDLGAREQYF. The CDR3 DNA follows: TGCGCCAGCAGCCAAGATTTGGGGGCGAGGGAGCAGTACTTC.

This clone was counted a single time. The chain carries TRBV18 and TRBJ1-3, with a weak D call TRBD1 (5 bases). Trimming cost V 3 bases and J 0 bases, with 12 bases left between them. This CDR3 is built from 16 residues. CDR1 and CDR2 from the germline V gene are KGHSH and LQKENI. CDR3 sequence reads: CASSPSGGDSGNTIYF. The CDR3 DNA reads TGTGCCAGCTCACCCAGTGGGGGGGACTCTGGAAACACCATATATTTT.

The chain has TRBV7-2 and TRBJ2-1; 7 nucleotides align to TRBD1. The CDR3 spans 13 residues. Trimming removed 5 bases from V and 9 bases from J; junction bases left unmatched: 7. CDR1 and CDR2 from the germline V gene are SGHTA and FQGNSA. CDR3 nucleotide sequence: TGTGCCAGCAGCCAAACAGGGGCTCGTGAGCAGTTCTTC. Residues: CASSQTGAREQFF.